Each of the 5 T cell receptor beta chains below was sequenced from the same sample in a study of identical twins. TCRdb called the 5' RACE reads again in MiXCR, with one record for every CDR3 protein. The table records hundreds of thousands of distinct CDR3 sequences, 8% to 9% of them present only once. In addition, the sample was reused for a study of yellow fever vaccine responses in identical twins.

Sample: PBMCs. The source of these receptors is a woman aged 18-29 years in good health.

This clonotype was detected a few times. This chain connects TRBV6-2 or TRBV6-3 to TRBJ2-1; D gene unclear. Germline V CDR1 and CDR2: MNHEY, SVGEGT. The CDR3 sequence is 17 residues long. The V and J ends lost 2 bases and 5 bases respectively, with 19 bases between them. CDR3 region: CASSYPPRRPQNNEQFF. CDR3 sequence (DNA): TGTGCCAGCAGTTACCCGCCGAGAAGGCCCCAAAACAATGAGCAGTTCTTC.

This CDR3 reads CAISVRASNEQFF. In nucleotides, the CDR3 is TGTGCCATCAGTGTCCGGGCCTCCAATGAGCAGTTCTTC. The rearrangement joins TRBV10-3 to TRBJ2-1, with D hard to call. Germline loops: CDR1 ENHRY, CDR2 SYGVKD. The CDR3 extends over 13 amino acids. The V end lost 4 bases, the J end lost 6 bases, and 10 bases lay between the germline ends.

This sequence joins TRBV9 and TRBJ2-1, with D perhaps TRBD1 or TRBD2 (6 bases each). V was pared by 0 bases and J by 0 bases, with 13 bases between. The CDR3 has 17 amino acids. CDR1 is SGDLS, CDR2 YYNGEE, per germline. DNA of the CDR3: TGTGCCAGCAGCGTAGAGGGGGGACTGAGCTCCTACAATGAGCAGTTCTTC. This gives the protein CASSVEGGLSSYNEQFF.

CDR3 protein: CASSLGLSPLHF. The CDR3 DNA sequence: TGTGCCAGCAGCTTAGGGCTCTCACCCCTCCACTTT. This chain uses TRBV7-2 with TRBJ1-6; D is ambiguous. The CDR3 is made up of 12 amino acids. Germline CDR1 is SGHTA and CDR2 is FQGNSA. Trimming pared 1 base from V and 10 bases from J, leaving 5 bases between.

This clonotype was seen a few times. The CDR3 region has the DNA TGTGCCAGCAGGGTAATGAGACAGGGTCCGCTCACCATATATTTT. It translates to CASRVMRQGPLTIYF. The V call is TRBV9, the J call TRBJ1-3, with TRBD1 matching over 7 bases. From germline, CDR1 is SGDLS and CDR2 YYNGEE. V dropped 5 bases and J dropped 9; count of bases not matched to a gene: 14. The length of the CDR3 is 15 residues.